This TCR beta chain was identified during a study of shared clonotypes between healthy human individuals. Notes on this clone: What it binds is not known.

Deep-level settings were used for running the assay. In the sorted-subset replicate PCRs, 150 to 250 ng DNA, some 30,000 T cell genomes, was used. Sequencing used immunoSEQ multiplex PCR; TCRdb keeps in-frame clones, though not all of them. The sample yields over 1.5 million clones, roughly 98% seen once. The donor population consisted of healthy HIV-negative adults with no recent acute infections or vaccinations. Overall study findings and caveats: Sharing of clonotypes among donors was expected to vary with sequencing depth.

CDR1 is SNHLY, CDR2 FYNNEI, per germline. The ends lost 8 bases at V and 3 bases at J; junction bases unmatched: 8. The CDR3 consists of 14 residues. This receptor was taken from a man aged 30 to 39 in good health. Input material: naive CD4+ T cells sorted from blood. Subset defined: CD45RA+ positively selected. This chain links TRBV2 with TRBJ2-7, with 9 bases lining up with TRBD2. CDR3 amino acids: CASGTTSGRYEQYF. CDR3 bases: TGTGCCAGCGGAACCACTAGCGGGCGCTACGAGCAGTACTTC.